This paragraph covers one T cell receptor beta chain sequence. Its antigen is as yet unknown. The PCR made use of 60 Vbeta and 13 Jbeta primers. Assay used: immunoSEQ multiplex PCR; TCRdb lists only in-frame clones, some missing. The sample gives some 180,000 clones, roughly 79% of which show up once; approximately 2.9% is in the top ten. This sample is drawn from a study of cytomegalovirus exposure and HLA in healthy donors. Germline V gene lookup returns CDR1 MNHEY and CDR2 SVGAGI. With 6 bases clipped from V and 3 bases from J, the junction kept 4 bases outside the gene matches. This CDR3 has 13 residues. Overall study findings and caveats: It was reported in a later analysis that an Asian-associated ancestry cluster showed fewer N-insertions than the roughly 670-donor mean. Cytomegalovirus-associated TCR beta chains were listed, numbering 150 to 200. In an earlier analysis, most TCR beta V segments were productive about 87% or about 30% of the time.

Sample: PBMCs. The sequence came from a male donor in good health and CMV-seronegative. This chain uses TRBV6-5 with TRBJ1-2; 7 bases line up with TRBD1. The CDR3 bases are TGTGCCAGCAGCCGGGACAGAGACTATGGCTACACCTTC. It yields the protein CASSRDRDYGYTF.